A single sample gave rise to the 28 T cell receptor beta chains below, sequenced in a study of T-cell reconstitution after alpha-beta-depleted transplantation in children. Unique molecular identifiers were incorporated during preparation of the TCRbeta library. TCRdb passed the PCR reads through MiXCR, listing each CDR3 protein once. Altogether fewer than 90,000 distinct CDR3 sequences are present, 5.5% to 7.5% being singletons, with the ten largest covering approximately 2.4%. The material was PBMCs from the stem cell graft donor, obtained from the stem cell graft. These receptor sequences come from a human donor who donated a stem cell graft to a child with acute lymphoblastic leukemia.

This clonotype was seen many times. The rearrangement joins TRBV7-6 to TRBJ2-3, with D hard to call. Per the germline V gene, CDR1 is SGHVS and CDR2 is FNYEAQ. V lost 2 bases and J 0 bases, leaving 9 bases between the germline ends. The CDR3 length is 15 residues. CDR3 coding DNA: TGTGCCAGCAGCTTAACCCGCTTAAGCACAGATACGCAGTATTTT. Protein: CASSLTRLSTDTQYF.

This clonotype was seen only a few times. The junction does not match germline at one end; this may be a read error. J is TRBJ2-3 and V is TRBV6-4; the match to TRBD2 covers 7 bases. The CDR3 length is 14 residues. Germline V gives CDR1 MRHNA, CDR2 SNTAGT. The chain's CDR3 is CASSDSSGSDTQYF. The CDR3 DNA reads TGTGCTAGCAGTGACTCTAGCGGCTCAGATACGCAGTATTTT.

There are many counts of this clonotype. The rearrangement joins TRBV14 to TRBJ1-6, with D hard to call. CDR3 length equals 13 residues. From germline, CDR1 is SGHDN and CDR2 FVKESK. Deletions cut 7 bases from V and 6 bases from J, with 10 bases between. The CDR3 DNA follows: TGTGCCAGCAACCTTATTATTAATTCACCCCTCCACTTT. Its protein is CASNLIINSPLHF.

Ten or more counts support this clonotype. The chain employs TRBV11-1 and TRBJ2-7; TRBD1 aligns across 10 bases. Germline CDR1 SGHAT, CDR2 FQDESV (reference sequence). The J segment lost 7 bases and the V segment lost 0 bases, leaving 9 bases of the junction unmatched. The CDR3 contains 16 residues. The CDR3 DNA is TGTGCCAGCAGCTTAGCTCCTCCGGGACAGGGGAGAGAGCAGTACTTC. Protein product: CASSLAPPGQGREQYF.

This clonotype was found many times. The rearrangement uses TRBV12-3 or TRBV12-4 and TRBJ1-1, with 9 positions matching TRBD1. The V segment lost 1 base and the J segment 4 bases; nucleotides outside the gene matches: 4. The CDR3 consists of 15 residues. As DNA, the CDR3 is TGTGCCAGCAGTTTAGGGGGACAGGGTGGCACTGAAGCTTTCTTT. As protein: CASSLGGQGGTEAFF.

The V call is TRBV7-6, the J call TRBJ2-7; TRBD2 might be the D (6 bases). In germline, CDR1 is SGHVS, CDR2 FNYEAQ. With 2 bases removed from V and 2 bases from J, the gap between germline ends came to 13 bases. The CDR3 runs 15 residues. CDR3 residues: CASSLKASVPYEQYF. For the CDR3, the DNA is TGTGCCAGCAGCTTAAAAGCTAGCGTCCCCTACGAGCAGTACTTC.

This chain links TRBV2 with TRBJ2-7; a weak D match, TRBD2 (5 bases). The V gene lost 2 bases and the J gene lost 0 bases, with 11 bases spanning the gap. Germline V gene data show CDR1 as SNHLY and CDR2 as FYNNEI. The CDR3 spans 15 residues. The CDR3 sequence: CASSENGVYSYEQYF. CDR3 nucleotide sequence: TGTGCCAGCAGTGAAAACGGGGTCTACTCCTACGAGCAGTACTTC.

On this clonotype itself: One end of the junction is discordant with germline, which a read error may explain. This chain joins TRBV6-5 and TRBJ2-3; 7 bases are shared with TRBD1. Germline values: CDR1 MNHEY, CDR2 SVGAGI. This CDR3 has 14 amino acids. CDR3 bases: TGTGCCAGCAGTTCCAACAGGGGCACAGATACGCAGTTTTTT. It translates to CASSSNRGTDTQFF.

In its sample, this clonotype was seen many times. The chain links TRBV5-1 to TRBJ2-3, with 8 bases aligning to TRBD2. Germline CDR1 reads SGHRS; CDR2 reads YFSETQ. This CDR3 contains 15 residues. V lost 4 bases to trimming and J lost 6 bases; unmatched junction nucleotides: 10. This CDR3 is CASSHGTSNWDTQYF. CDR3 nucleotides: TGCGCCAGCAGCCACGGGACTAGTAATTGGGATACGCAGTATTTT.

This clonotype appeared many times. The chain joins TRBV5-1 to TRBJ2-7, with D perhaps matching TRBD1 or TRBD2 (6 bases each). The CDR3 has 16 residues. V lost 0 bases, J lost 0 bases, and 13 bases lay in between. CDR1 and CDR2 from the germline V gene are SGHRS and YFSETQ. The CDR3 sequence: CASSLESRGLSYEQYF. Here the CDR3 DNA reads TGCGCCAGCAGCTTGGAGTCCAGGGGACTCTCCTACGAGCAGTACTTC.

This clonotype was counted a few times. The V call is TRBV5-1, the J call TRBJ1-1; no clear D. Germline-derived CDR1 and CDR2 are SGHRS and YFSETQ. V lost 2 bases and J lost 1, with 6 bases in between. CDR3 size: 13 residues. The CDR3 sequence is CASSFEQNTEAFF. CDR3 nucleotide sequence: TGCGCCAGCAGCTTCGAACAGAACACTGAAGCTTTCTTT.

This clonotype appeared many times. The CDR3 DNA follows: TGCGCCAGCAGCGAGGACAGGGACAGCTCTGGAAACACCATATATTTT. Its protein is CASSEDRDSSGNTIYF. The chain employs TRBV4-3 and TRBJ1-3, with 8 bases matching TRBD1. V was pared by 5 bases and J by 0 bases, with 6 bases of the junction left unmatched. The CDR3 totals 16 residues. From germline, CDR1 is LGHNA and CDR2 YSLEER.

This clonotype has at least ten counts. The rearrangement uses TRBV6-5 and TRBJ2-3; 10 positions match TRBD2. Per the germline V gene, CDR1 is MNHEY and CDR2 is SVGAGI. J gave up 5 bases and V 4 bases, and 15 bases lay outside the gene matches. The CDR3 runs 18 residues. Here the CDR3 reads CASSSFRFSGGPGDTQYF. CDR3 nucleotide sequence: TGTGCCAGCAGTTCCTTTCGCTTTAGCGGGGGGCCAGGAGATACGCAGTATTTT.

This clonotype was picked up a small number of times. The chain has TRBV5-5 and TRBJ1-2; 7 bases match TRBD1. With 0 bases clipped from V and 0 bases from J, the junction kept 8 bases outside the gene matches. Per the germline V gene, CDR1 is SGHKS and CDR2 is YYEKEE (reference sequence). The CDR3 spans 17 residues. CDR3 amino acids: CASSLEGQHLTNYGYTF. The CDR3, as DNA: TGTGCCAGCAGCTTGGAGGGACAGCATCTGACTAACTATGGCTACACCTTC.

This clonotype came up many times. This chain links TRBV5-5 with TRBJ1-2; D is unclear. Trimming removed 2 bases at V and 7 bases at J, with 15 bases between. The CDR3 totals 14 residues. Germline lookup yields CDR1 SGHKS and CDR2 YYEKEE (reference sequence). In nucleotides, the CDR3 is TGTGCCAGCAGCTTAGGGCAAGGGTGGGGTGGCTACACCTTC. It translates to CASSLGQGWGGYTF.

This clonotype was counted ten times or more. This chain links TRBV5-5 with TRBJ2-3; 12 positions agree with TRBD2. Germline CDR1 is SGHKS and CDR2 is YYEKEE (reference sequence). There are 16 residues in the CDR3. The J segment lost 4 bases and the V segment lost 1 base, leaving 4 bases of the junction unmatched. CDR3 sequence reads: CASSLSSGGGPDTQYF. CDR3 nucleotides: TGTGCCAGCAGCTTGTCTAGCGGGGGGGGGCCAGATACGCAGTATTTT.

The chain links TRBV28 to TRBJ1-6, with D possibly TRBD1 on 5 matching bases. In germline, CDR1 is MDHEN, CDR2 SYDVKM. The CDR3 contains 15 residues. Deletions cut 7 bases from V and 10 bases from J, with 20 bases between. The CDR3 nucleotides read TGTGCCAGCACCCCTCAGGGACGGGGGAAATCACCCCTCCACTTT. Its translation: CASTPQGRGKSPLHF.

The chain is built from TRBV6-6 and TRBJ1-1, with D maybe TRBD1 (5 bases). CDR3 length equals 13 residues. CDR1 is MNHNY, CDR2 SVGAGI, per germline (reference sequence). V dropped 8 bases and J dropped 5 bases, with 15 bases sitting between them. The CDR3 DNA reads as TGTGCCAGCCTCGTGGGGGGGGGGACTGAAGCTTTCTTT. Its translation is CASLVGGGTEAFF.

This clonotype was found a few times. The chain combines TRBV5-1 with TRBJ1-2; TRBD1 matches 10 bases. Germline CDR1 is SGHRS and CDR2 is YFSETQ. V lost 4 bases, J lost 4 bases, and 7 bases stayed unmatched. The CDR3 runs to 15 residues. The CDR3 region has the DNA TGCGCCAGCAGCGAAAGACAGGGGGCCCTCTATGGCTACACCTTC. Protein product: CASSERQGALYGYTF. Drawing the rest from reference TRBV5-1 and TRBJ1-2, the complete variable domain is KAGVTQTPRYLIKTRGQQVTLSCSPISGHRSVSWYQQTPGQGLQFLFEYFSETQRNKGNFPGRFSGRQFSNSRSEMNVSTLELGDSALYLCASSERQGALYGYTFGSGTRLTVV.

This clonotype was observed a handful of times. The chain couples TRBV15 to TRBJ2-1, with D perhaps being TRBD1 or TRBD2 (5 bases each). Trimming cost V 3 bases and J 1 base, with 10 bases left between them. Germline CDR1 reads LNHNV; CDR2 reads YYDKDF (reference sequence). The CDR3 loop spans 15 amino acids. CDR3 nucleotide sequence: TGTGCCACCAGCAGGAGGGGACCATCCTACAATGAGCAGTTCTTC. It yields the protein CATSRRGPSYNEQFF.

This clonotype was seen many times. The rearrangement joins TRBV7-3 to TRBJ2-1; 7 bases fit TRBD1. This CDR3 comprises 16 residues. Germline V CDR1 and CDR2: SGHTA, FQGTGA. Trimming cost V 0 bases and J 7 bases; bases outside gene matches: 9. The CDR3 loop reads CASSLTLTGSANEQFF. The DNA for the CDR3 is TGTGCCAGCAGCTTAACTTTGACAGGGTCCGCGAATGAGCAGTTCTTC.

The sample holds many counts of this clonotype. The V and J genes are TRBV5-4 and TRBJ1-1, with no clear D. The length of the CDR3 is 11 residues. V shed 6 bases and J shed 2 bases, with 5 bases lying between them. Germline V gene lookup returns CDR1 SGHNT and CDR2 YYREEE (reference sequence). The CDR3 coding sequence is TGTGCCAGCAAGGATAACACTGAAGCTTTCTTT. It is translated as CASKDNTEAFF.

The chain carries TRBV4-2 and TRBJ2-2, with no clear D. CDR3 length equals 16 residues. Germline-derived CDR1 and CDR2 are LGHNA and YNFKEQ. Deletions cut 0 bases from V and 6 bases from J, with 14 bases between. This chain's CDR3 is CASSQEGGRNSGELFF. The DNA of the CDR3 is TGTGCCAGCAGCCAAGAGGGTGGAAGAAACTCCGGGGAGCTGTTTTTT.

This clonotype was detected a few times. V is TRBV20-1 and J is TRBJ2-3, with 8 bases fitting TRBD2. V lost 3 bases to trimming and J lost 2 bases; unmatched junction nucleotides: 7. The germline gives CDR1 DFQATT, CDR2 SNEGSKA (reference sequence). The CDR3 runs 15 residues. CDR3 in DNA: TGCAGTGCTAGGCGCGCGGGGGGTATCACAGATACGCAGTATTTT. Its translation is CSARRAGGITDTQYF.

This clonotype was observed at least ten times. This sequence joins TRBV19 and TRBJ2-7, with D perhaps TRBD2 (5 bases). Germline CDR1 and CDR2: LNHDA and SQIVND (reference sequence). The CDR3 consists of 14 residues. Trimming took 4 bases from V and 5 from J, leaving 15 bases between them. The CDR3 bases are TGTGCCAGTAGTACCGGGTCCGTGCGGGACGAGCAGTACTTC. Encoded protein: CASSTGSVRDEQYF. The entire variable domain, with the rest obtained from reference TRBV19 and TRBJ2-7, is as follows: DGGITQSPKYLFRKEGQNVTLSCEQNLNHDAMYWYRQDPGQGLRLIYYSQIVNDFQKGDIAEGYSVSREKKESFPLTVTSAQKNPTAFYLCASSTGSVRDEQYFGPGTRLTVT.

This clonotype was counted many times. The chain couples TRBV20-1 to TRBJ1-5; the D is unclear. The V gene lost 0 bases and the J gene lost 0 bases, with 18 bases spanning the gap. Germline V gene sequence: CDR1 DFQATT, CDR2 SNEGSKA (reference sequence). The CDR3 has 18 amino acids. The CDR3 sequence: CSARDSTESLYSNQPQHF. The CDR3 DNA reads as TGCAGTGCTAGAGATTCAACAGAATCCCTTTATAGCAATCAGCCCCAGCATTTT.

This clonotype was observed at least ten times. V gene TRBV29-1 combines with J gene TRBJ2-2; tentatively, D is TRBD2 (5 bases). Germline V lookup: CDR1 SQVTM, CDR2 ANQGSEA. The CDR3 is 15 residues long. V lost 4 bases and J lost 5, with 17 bases in between. The CDR3 sequence: CSVAVGAVSTGELFF. CDR3 bases: TGCAGCGTTGCAGTGGGAGCAGTATCAACCGGGGAGCTGTTTTTT.

A few counts support this clonotype. The chain joins TRBV6-7 to TRBJ2-3; 9 bases are a match to TRBD2. TRBV6-7 is classed as an ORF, of uncertain function. The CDR3 runs to 17 residues. Trimming at V came to 1 base and at J to 3 bases, leaving 8 bases not matched to a gene. This CDR3 reads CASSYFSAGGQTDTQYF. The DNA of the CDR3 is TGTGCCAGCAGTTACTTTTCGGCGGGGGGGCAGACAGATACGCAGTATTTT.